This TCR beta chain derives from a study of shared clonotypes between healthy human individuals. Here immunoSEQ multiplex PCR was the method, and the copy in TCRdb shows in-frame clones only, minus some. This sample has roughly 1,500,000 clones, with 98% to 99% found just once. V dropped 6 bases and J dropped 10; count of bases not matched to a gene: 10. In germline, CDR1 is MNHEY, CDR2 SVGAGI. The CDR3 covers 14 residues. The chain combines TRBV6-5 with TRBJ2-1; 9 bases map to TRBD1. Material: naive CD4+ T cells sorted from blood. Stated subset: CD45RA+ positively selected. This sequence originates from a man aged 25 to 40 in good health. CDR3: CASRGRTGAWEQFF. CDR3 nucleotide sequence: TGTGCCAGCAGGGGACGGACAGGGGCGTGGGAGCAGTTCTTC.